This TCR beta chain was documented in a study of beta chain features in type 1 diabetes (dated by TCRdb to the late 2010s). About the full investigation: No differences in mean age, gender distribution, total cell number or subset yield were found between patients and healthy donors. The study compared TCRB repertoires of sorted circulating CD4+ T cell subsets between recently diagnosed type 1 diabetes patients and matched healthy donors. Regulatory and stem cell-like memory subsets were obtained from only 8 patients and about 8 healthy donors, while naive and central memory subsets were obtained from all 28 donors. A total of around 110,000,000 sorted cells were examined across all samples, and RNA yield correlated strongly with the number of cells per subset. Paper-wide results and their limitations: A moderate but significant shortening of TCRB CDR3 length was observed in type 1 diabetes patients in all four CD4+ subsets. PCR might favor shorter templates, but patient and control samples were amplified and corrected together, so any skew would affect both groups equally. Because cDNA rather than genomic DNA was sequenced, highly expressing activated cells could have been over-represented, although no difference in activation and CD3 levels was found between groups. Patients with type 1 diabetes made fewer insertions and deleted more nucleotides at VDJ recombination sites, implying thymic rearrangement abnormalities. Because the HLA sub-analyses included only small numbers of individuals, any influence of HLA type on TCRB rearrangement was left unresolved. Naive, central memory and regulatory TCRB repertoires appeared to be more alike among patients than among healthy donors.

This clone appeared a few times. Its antigen remains undetermined. Base qualities are not at hand, and no much larger clone is one base apart. V is clipped by 2 bases and J by 1 base, and the sequence between their germline boundaries is 5 bases long. From the cysteine through the phenylalanine, the CDR3 covers 14 amino acids. Left in the record is the CDR3 DNA by itself, 42 bases read in frame from the first base. CDR1 and CDR2, looked up from the germline V gene, are MDHEN and SYDVKM. The High Capacity cDNA Reverse Transcription Kit was used to reverse transcribe all of the isolated RNA, meaning that expressed TCRB transcripts were what got sequenced. Deep immunoSEQ sequencing was performed on naive, central memory and regulatory T cell samples, with an average of around 3.5 million total reads per sample. After sorted cells were lysed in RLT buffer, RNA was extracted with DNase-treated RNeasy Micro or Mini kits, with the choice depending on cell number. To prevent cross-contamination, each cell subset was processed individually, whereas patient and healthy donor samples were processed jointly. Using the immunoSEQ multiplex PCR, TCRB sequences were amplified from cDNA into 87-bp fragments spanning the CDR3 region. Sequencing of the amplicons was performed on the Illumina HiSeq platform. From the authors' description of their analysis: Synthetic template baselines were used to correct PCR bias computationally, reads within Hamming distance 2 were collapsed together, and singletons that could not be merged were discarded. Reads were aligned against IMGT so that V, D and J genes, CDR3 length and insertions or deletions at six rearrangement sites could be assigned. Within each subset, clonotype counts were normalized to the number of sorted cells before true diversity and Gini coefficients were calculated with the tcR R package. Repertoire sharing was quantified using the overlap coefficient calculated on TCRB nucleotide sequences. Out-of-frame TCRB sequences from naive cells were analyzed as a proxy for the pre-selection repertoire. TCRdb's version of the immuneACCESS table is confined to in-frame rearrangements and falls short of the full clone set. An unresolved V gene accounts for under half of the shortfall where checked; the remainder is of unknown origin. D and trimming were read from the DNA, whereas the V and J calls and clone size are those reported in that table. This sample holds about 700,000 clones; under 15% were observed only once. The ten largest clones represent about 0.02% of the sample.

From each donor, a single peripheral blood sample of about 100 mL on average was drawn into heparinised tubes. A BD FACSAria II and a panel including CD45RO, CCR7, CD25, CD127, CD95 and CD27 were used to sort naive, central memory, regulatory and stem cell-like memory CD4+ T cells. A purity above 98% was achieved for all sorted populations. PBMCs were isolated right away by Lymphoprep density gradient centrifugation and were stained directly, without culture. So that batch effects would be minimized, each experiment stained and sorted samples in pairs, pairing one healthy donor with one patient. The sequence was collected from a man between 18 and 35 years old with type 1 diabetes. This chain joins TRBV28 to TRBJ2-2, with no reliable assignment of the D segment. The material sequenced was naive CD4+ T cells from blood. The sample's cell subset or site label, in plain terms: true naive CD4+ T cells. CDR3 loop: CASSLRRNTGELFF. The base sequence is TGTGCCAGCAGTTTACGGAGGAACACCGGGGAGCTGTTTTTT.